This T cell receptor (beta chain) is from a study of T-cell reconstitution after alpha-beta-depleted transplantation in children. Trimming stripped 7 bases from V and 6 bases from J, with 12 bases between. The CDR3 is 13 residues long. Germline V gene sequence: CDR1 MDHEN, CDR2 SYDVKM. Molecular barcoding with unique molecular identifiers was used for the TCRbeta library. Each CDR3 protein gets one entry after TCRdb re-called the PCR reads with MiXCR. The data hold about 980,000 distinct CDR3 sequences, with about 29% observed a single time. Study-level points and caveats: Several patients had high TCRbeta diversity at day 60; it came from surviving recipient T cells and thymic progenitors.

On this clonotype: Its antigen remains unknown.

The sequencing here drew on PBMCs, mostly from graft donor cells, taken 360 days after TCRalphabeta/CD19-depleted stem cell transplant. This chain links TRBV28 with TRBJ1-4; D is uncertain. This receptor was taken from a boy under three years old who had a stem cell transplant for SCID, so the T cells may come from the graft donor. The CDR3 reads CASKGALDEKLFF. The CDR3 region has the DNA TGTGCCAGCAAAGGAGCACTCGATGAAAAACTGTTTTTT.